The TCR beta chain described here comes from a study of cytotoxic CD8 clonotypes in ibrutinib-treated CLL. About the research overall: The cohort had around 10 relapsed/refractory and over 14 treatment-naive patients, 17 IGHV unmutated. Recorded responses included about 25 partial and 2 complete; following median roughly 70 months, approximately 14 stayed remitted and roughly 12 progressed. Once patients had received a median about eleven months of treatment, range 6 to 36, response samples were obtained.

In its sample, this clone was seen a few times. T cells were sequenced at a targeted depth of 1 in 200,000 to 1 in 1 million. Generated by immunoSEQ multiplex PCR, the TCRdb table keeps only in-frame clones and is missing some. The table records some 130,000 clones, around 84% of them present only once. The germline V gene has CDR1 SEHNR and CDR2 FQNEAQ (reference sequence). The CDR3 consists of 13 residues. The V end lost 4 bases, the J end lost 4 bases, and 10 bases lay between the germline ends. V usage is TRBV7-9 and J usage is TRBJ1-2; tentative D call: TRBD1 (5 bases). Sequenced material: PBMCs, taken after 24 months of ibrutinib treatment. The receptor's source is a human donor with chronic lymphocytic leukemia. For the CDR3, the DNA is TGTGCCAGCAGCTACGACAGTGGCTATGGCTACACCTTC. Translating it yields CASSYDSGYGYTF. The variable domain in full, completed from reference TRBV7-9 and TRBJ1-2, reads DTGVSQNPRHKITKRGQNVTFRCDPISEHNRLYWYRQTLGQGPEFLTYFQNEAQLEKSRLLSDRFSAERPKGSFSTLEIQRTEQGDSAMYLCASSYDSGYGYTFGSGTRLTVV.